This paragraph covers one T cell receptor (beta chain) sequence. Its antigen is undetermined. The repertoire was sequenced with immunoSEQ multiplex PCR; TCRdb's copy has only in-frame clones and lacks some. This table has about 33,000 clones, about four fifths appearing once. CDR1 is MNHNY, CDR2 SVGAGI, per germline (reference sequence). V was trimmed by 6 bases and J by 1 base, leaving 10 bases between them. The CDR3 extends over 13 amino acids. These data belong to a study of OX40 agonist ivuxolimab in advanced cancers. The wider study: Three individuals attained partial responses, comprising one hepatocellular carcinoma case and two cutaneous melanoma cases.

Study results and limitations: More expanded clones were found, on average, in CD8+ than in CD4+ T cells.

The sequenced sample was CD4+ or CD8+ T cells sorted from blood, obtained in a trial of the OX40 agonist ivuxolimab. This TCR derives from an adult with an advanced solid tumor such as melanoma, head and neck, liver or kidney cancer. The rearrangement uses TRBV6-6 and TRBJ2-7; the D gene is possibly TRBD2 (5 bases). The CDR3 loop is CASRIGISYEQYF. CDR3 coding DNA: TGTGCCAGCAGAATCGGGATTTCCTACGAGCAGTACTTC.